One and the same sample provided the 10 T cell receptor beta chains below, sequenced in a study of blood T cell repertoires in COVID-19 (TCRdb year 2020). The library relied on the immunoSEQ multiplex PCR assay. TCRdb took over this immuneACCESS table, retaining in-frame rearrangements with V and J assigned. Such tables are incomplete; in checked studies, under half of the missing clones stem from an unresolved V gene, and the remainder is unexplained. The sample records under 550,000 clones, roughly 90% of which are singletons. The leading ten clones occupy around 0.92% of the sample. Sequenced material: peripheral blood. These receptors originate from a man between 18 and 29 years old with COVID-19, enrolled during active disease.

This clone occurred once. This chain connects TRBV10-3 to TRBJ2-1; D is uncertain. The CDR3 is 13 residues long. V lost 3 bases to trimming and J lost 1 base, with 4 bases between them. The germline CDR1 and CDR2 sequences are ENHRY and SYGVKD. CDR3 nucleotide sequence: TGTGCCATCAGTGACAGATCCTACAATGAGCAGTTCTTC. The encoded protein is CAISDRSYNEQFF.

CDR3 nucleotide sequence: TGTGCCAGCTCACCCCCCGAGGGAGGCTACACCTTC. Translating gives CASSPPEGGYTF. The chain combines TRBV18 with TRBJ1-2; D is ambiguous. The CDR3 is made up of 12 amino acids. The germline gives CDR1 KGHSH, CDR2 LQKENI. Trimming removed 3 bases from V and 8 bases from J, with 10 bases in between.

This clone was recorded once. The chain is built from TRBV6-5 and TRBJ2-2; no clear D gene. CDR3 length: 14 residues. Trimming removed 4 bases at V and 3 bases at J, with 9 bases between. Germline CDR1 MNHEY, CDR2 SVGAGI. The CDR3 is CASSWLRYTGELFF. DNA for the CDR3: TGTGCCAGCAGTTGGTTACGGTACACCGGGGAGCTGTTTTTT.

This chain links TRBV2 with TRBJ2-1; no clear D. CDR1 and CDR2 from the germline V gene are SNHLY and FYNNEI. Trimming shortened V by 0 bases and J by 9 bases, and 15 bases separated the two germline ends. The CDR3 loop spans 15 amino acids. For the CDR3, the DNA is TGTGCCAGCAGTGAAGCGTCCGGCACAGTCGTTGAGCAGTTCTTC. It codes for CASSEASGTVVEQFF.

This clone was observed once. This chain links TRBV18 with TRBJ2-3; possibly TRBD1 for D (5 bases). CDR3 length: 15 amino acids. The V end lost 4 bases, the J end lost 0 bases, and 11 bases lay between the germline ends. The germline V gene has CDR1 KGHSH and CDR2 LQKENI. DNA of the CDR3: TGTGCCAGCTCACTCGACAGACCTAGCACAGATACGCAGTATTTT. Residues: CASSLDRPSTDTQYF.

V and J are TRBV18 and TRBJ2-7, with a weak D call TRBD2 (5 bases). The V gene's germline CDR1 is KGHSH and CDR2 LQKENI. V was trimmed by 4 bases and J by 5 bases, leaving 6 bases between them. The CDR3 totals 11 residues. This CDR3 reads CASSLANEQYF. The DNA of the CDR3 is TGTGCCAGCTCACTAGCGAACGAGCAGTACTTC.

The genes are TRBV6-5 and TRBJ2-1, with D unclear. This CDR3 contains 12 residues. The germline gives CDR1 MNHEY, CDR2 SVGAGI. The V and J ends lost 7 bases and 4 bases respectively, with 8 bases between them. CDR3 residues: CASTRIYNEQFF. CDR3 coding DNA: TGTGCCAGCACTAGAATTTACAATGAGCAGTTCTTC.

The chain combines TRBV18 with TRBJ1-1, with D unresolved. The V end lost 1 base, the J end lost 6 bases, and 9 bases lay between the germline ends. The length of the CDR3 is 13 residues. In germline, CDR1 is KGHSH, CDR2 LQKENI. The DNA for the CDR3 is TGTGCCAGCTCACCACACGAGCACTCTGAAGCTTTCTTT. Its protein product is CASSPHEHSEAFF.

V usage is TRBV19 and J usage is TRBJ1-2, with unresolved D. The V and J ends lost 6 bases and 3 bases respectively, with 11 bases between them. Germline V lookup: CDR1 LNHDA, CDR2 SQIVND (reference sequence). This CDR3 spans 13 amino acids. This chain's CDR3 is CASRGGSDYGYTF. For the CDR3, the DNA is TGTGCCAGTAGAGGCGGGTCGGACTATGGCTACACCTTC. Based on the CDR3 plus reference TRBV19 and TRBJ1-2, the full variable domain is DGGITQSPKYLFRKEGQNVTLSCEQNLNHDAMYWYRQDPGQGLRLIYYSQIVNDFQKGDIAEGYSVSREKKESFPLTVTSAQKNPTAFYLCASRGGSDYGYTFGSGTRLTVV.

The rearrangement links TRBV15 to TRBJ2-1; TRBD2 agrees at 8 bases. The germline V gene has CDR1 LNHNV and CDR2 YYDKDF (reference sequence). This CDR3 comprises 16 residues. V gave up 3 bases and J gave up 8 bases; unmatched junction bases: 12. The CDR3 here is CATSSIISGGGDEQFF. Here the CDR3 DNA reads TGTGCCACCAGCAGTATAATCAGCGGGGGCGGGGATGAGCAGTTCTTC.